This T cell receptor (beta chain) was recovered during a study of T cell repertoires in aging, cancer and after chemotherapy. On the study more broadly: Donors were grouped into six age bands spanning 30 or younger through 70 or older.

The template was genomic DNA from peripheral blood, not RNA. A mixed TRB-A/B primer pool amplified rearranged TRB by multiplex touch-down PCR. TCRdb analysed the multiplex PCR reads with MiXCR anew, one entry per CDR3 protein. Of around 12,000 distinct CDR3 sequences listed, roughly 36% are singletons. Between the trimmed V and J ends, which lost 2 bases and 2 bases, there was a span of 9 bases. This CDR3 is built from 13 residues. Germline V gene data show CDR1 as GTSNPN and CDR2 as SVGIG (reference sequence). Whole-study results and caveats: Median generation probability rose over the chemotherapy interval in each cancer cohort, suggesting rebound thymic output.

Points on this clonotype: Its antigen is undetermined.

This TCR was sampled from a human donor in good health. The donor label of this sample is uncertain. The genes are TRBV30 and TRBJ1-1; D is ambiguous. Sequencing input: blood. CDR3 region: CAWSRQANTEAFF. The CDR3 DNA reads as TGTGCCTGGAGTCGCCAGGCTAACACTGAAGCTTTCTTT.